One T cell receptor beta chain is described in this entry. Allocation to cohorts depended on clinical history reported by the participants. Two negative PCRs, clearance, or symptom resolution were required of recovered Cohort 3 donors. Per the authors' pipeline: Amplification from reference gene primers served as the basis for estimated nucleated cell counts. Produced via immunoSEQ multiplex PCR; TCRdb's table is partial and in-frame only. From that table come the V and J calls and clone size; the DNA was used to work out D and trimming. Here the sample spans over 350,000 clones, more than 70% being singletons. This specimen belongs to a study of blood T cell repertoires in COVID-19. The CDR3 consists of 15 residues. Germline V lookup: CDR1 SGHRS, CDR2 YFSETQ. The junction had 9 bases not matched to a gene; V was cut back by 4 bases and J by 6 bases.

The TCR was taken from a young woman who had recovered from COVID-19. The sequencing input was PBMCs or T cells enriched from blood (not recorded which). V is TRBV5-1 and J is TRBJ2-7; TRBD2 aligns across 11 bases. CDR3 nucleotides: TGCGCCAGCAGCATTACTAGCGGGGGCCCCGGCGAGCAGTACTTC. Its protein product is CASSITSGGPGEQYF. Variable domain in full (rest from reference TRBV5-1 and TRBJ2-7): KAGVTQTPRYLIKTRGQQVTLSCSPISGHRSVSWYQQTPGQGLQFLFEYFSETQRNKGNFPGRFSGRQFSNSRSEMNVSTLELGDSALYLCASSITSGGPGEQYFGPGTRLTVT.